Presented here are 20 T cell receptor beta chains from one specimen sequenced in a study of T cells expressing NK-cell markers. TCRdb processed the 5' RACE reads again and assigns one entry to each CDR3 protein, with no DNA. Reported are 500,000 to 600,000 distinct CDR3 sequences; the ten largest clones contain about 3.6%. Sequencing used blood T cells: a sorted CD56 or NKG2C T cell subset, CD4+ or CD8+ T cells, or bulk PBMC T cells (not recorded which). These receptors all come from a young man in good health.

The chain carries TRBV19 and TRBJ2-7; TCRdb lists TRBD2, though no DNA is available to test this call. This CDR3 spans 15 amino acids. Germline values: CDR1 LNHDA, CDR2 SQIVND (reference sequence). The CDR3 spells CASSVSGRDHYEQYF. Full variable domain (rest looked up from reference TRBV19 and TRBJ2-7): DGGITQSPKYLFRKEGQNVTLSCEQNLNHDAMYWYRQDPGQGLRLIYYSQIVNDFQKGDIAEGYSVSREKKESFPLTVTSAQKNPTAFYLCASSVSGRDHYEQYFGPGTRLTVT.

The V call is TRBV11-3, the J call TRBJ2-1; without DNA, the TCRdb call of TRBD2 cannot be checked. CDR1 is SGHNT and CDR2 is YENEEA in the germline V gene. The CDR3 consists of 13 residues. The CDR3 loop is CASSWASLHEQFF.

The chain recombines TRBV4-1 with TRBJ2-5; TCRdb names TRBD2, which stays unverified in the absence of DNA. CDR3 length equals 15 residues. Germline-derived CDR1 and CDR2 are MGHRA and YSYEKL. CDR3 sequence reads: CASSQLVAGGETQYF.

The chain carries TRBV5-5 and TRBJ2-1; TCRdb outputs TRBD1, but without DNA this stays unchecked. The CDR3 runs to 16 residues. Germline V gives CDR1 SGHKS, CDR2 YYEKEE (reference sequence). Here the CDR3 reads CASSLSGARDGNEQFF.

The chain recombines TRBV30 with TRBJ2-7; TCRdb reports TRBD2, a call that lacks DNA to check it against. This CDR3 spans 15 amino acids. Germline CDR1 GTSNPN, CDR2 SVGIG (reference sequence). The chain's CDR3 is CAWALAGGGSYEQYF.

This chain joins TRBV10-3 and TRBJ2-2; as DNA is missing, the TRBD1 call by TCRdb cannot be tested. This CDR3 spans 15 amino acids. Germline CDR1 is ENHRY and CDR2 is SYGVKD. This chain's CDR3 is CAISLDRVRIGELFF.

This sequence joins TRBV21-1 and TRBJ1-6. TRBV21-1 is marked as a pseudogene. The CDR3 totals 13 residues. This CDR3 is CASSQEANSPLHF.

The rearrangement uses TRBV5-1 and TRBJ2-5. The CDR3 contains 14 residues. Germline CDR1 is SGHRS and CDR2 is YFSETQ. The CDR3 region is CASSFQGYEETQYF.

The V call is TRBV7-2, the J call TRBJ2-3; the TCRdb call, TRBD2, lacks DNA for checking. The germline CDR1 and CDR2 sequences are SGHTA and FQGNSA. This CDR3 spans 15 amino acids. The CDR3: CASSFLAGPEDTQYF.

This chain uses TRBV19 with TRBJ2-5. In germline, CDR1 is LNHDA, CDR2 SQIVND (reference sequence). This CDR3 is 12 amino acids long. The CDR3 sequence is CASGFLQETQYF.

The chain is built from TRBV6-5 and TRBJ2-1; TCRdb designates TRBD1, a call that cannot be tested without DNA. There are 15 residues in the CDR3. Germline V gene lookup returns CDR1 MNHEY and CDR2 SVGAGI. This CDR3 reads CASRGTSYFSNEQFF.

The rearrangement joins TRBV12-3 or TRBV12-4 to TRBJ2-3; absent DNA, TCRdb's TRBD2 call cannot be checked. This CDR3 contains 15 residues. The CDR3: CASSLSAGGTDTQYF.

The chain employs TRBV4-2 and TRBJ2-2; TCRdb calls TRBD2, which cannot be checked without DNA. The V gene's germline CDR1 is LGHNA and CDR2 YNFKEQ. The CDR3 spans 15 residues. The CDR3 protein is CASSQVDGRAGELFF.

This rearrangement joins TRBV2 to TRBJ2-1; TCRdb names TRBD2, which stays unverified in the absence of DNA. Germline lookup yields CDR1 SNHLY and CDR2 FYNNEI. The CDR3 covers 13 residues. CDR3 in amino acids: CATSGLLYNEQFF. Full variable domain (outside the CDR3, taken from reference TRBV2 and TRBJ2-1): EPEVTQTPSHQVTQMGQEVILRCVPISNHLYFYWYRQILGQKVEFLVSFYNNEISEKSEIFDDQFSVERPDGSNFTLKIRSTKLEDSAMYFCATSGLLYNEQFFGPGTRLTVL.

The chain uses TRBV7-6 and TRBJ2-1; absent DNA, TCRdb's TRBD1 call cannot be checked. The CDR3 consists of 17 residues. Germline loops: CDR1 SGHVS, CDR2 FNYEAQ. The CDR3 loop reads CASSLGGGRASYNEQFF.

The rearrangement uses TRBV10-3 and TRBJ1-5; absent DNA, TCRdb's TRBD1 call cannot be checked. This CDR3 region has 14 residues. Germline CDR1 is ENHRY and CDR2 is SYGVKD. The CDR3 protein is CAISGGQGNQPQHF.

V usage is TRBV19 and J usage is TRBJ2-5; TCRdb selects TRBD1, and the lack of DNA leaves this call unchecked. Per the germline V gene, CDR1 is LNHDA and CDR2 is SQIVND (reference sequence). This CDR3 has 13 amino acids. The CDR3 protein is CASSTREQETQYF.

J is TRBJ2-1 and V is TRBV9; lacking DNA, the TRBD2 call made by TCRdb goes unchecked. The CDR3 runs 15 residues. The germline CDR1 and CDR2 sequences are SGDLS and YYNGEE. Here the CDR3 reads CASSVEQAGDGEQFF.

The V call is TRBV20-1, the J call TRBJ2-1; as DNA is missing, the TRBD2 call by TCRdb cannot be tested. Germline values: CDR1 DFQATT, CDR2 SNEGSKA (reference sequence). The CDR3 covers 15 residues. This CDR3 reads CSAGIAGVFLNEQFF.

This chain connects TRBV5-1 to TRBJ2-7; TCRdb proposes TRBD1, but this gene call is untestable without DNA. This CDR3 has 16 amino acids. The germline CDR1 and CDR2 sequences are SGHRS and YFSETQ. The CDR3 sequence is CASSLDIRDRVSEQYF.